A single sample is the source of the 27 T cell receptor beta chains below, sequenced in a study of T cell responses to AZD1222 COVID-19 vaccine. TCRdb's table, derived via immunoSEQ multiplex PCR, lists solely in-frame clones and lacks some. The sample lists around 140,000 clones, around 92% occurring once. The sample here was peripheral blood, taken after recovery from COVID-19. These receptors were obtained from an adult who had recovered from COVID-19.

The chain links TRBV19 to TRBJ1-2; a weak D match, TRBD1 (5 bases). V was trimmed by 6 bases and J by 1 base, leaving 9 bases between them. Germline CDR1 LNHDA, CDR2 SQIVND (reference sequence). The CDR3 loop spans 13 amino acids. This CDR3 is CASSGTVNYGYTF. The DNA for the CDR3 is TGTGCCAGTAGCGGGACTGTTAACTATGGCTACACCTTC. The full variable domain, with the rest looked up from reference TRBV19 and TRBJ1-2, is DGGITQSPKYLFRKEGQNVTLSCEQNLNHDAMYWYRQDPGQGLRLIYYSQIVNDFQKGDIAEGYSVSREKKESFPLTVTSAQKNPTAFYLCASSGTVNYGYTFGSGTRLTVV.

This chain joins TRBV4-2 and TRBJ2-7; no clear D. This CDR3 contains 13 residues. Trimming stripped 1 base from V and 6 bases from J, with 10 bases between. Germline values: CDR1 LGHNA, CDR2 YNFKEQ. The CDR3 is CASSQGGTGEQYF. As DNA, the CDR3 is TGTGCCAGCAGCCAAGGAGGCACGGGCGAGCAGTACTTC.

The rearrangement links TRBV4-1 to TRBJ2-7, with 8 bases fitting TRBD1. Trimming took 0 bases from V and 3 from J; bases not matched to a gene: 7. The CDR3 extends over 16 amino acids. The germline V gene encodes CDR1 MGHRA and CDR2 YSYEKL. The CDR3 reads CASSQEQTGAGYEQYF. The DNA for the CDR3 is TGCGCCAGCAGCCAAGAACAGACAGGGGCTGGCTACGAGCAGTACTTC.

The chain couples TRBV30 to TRBJ2-7; 8 positions match TRBD1. Germline assignment: CDR1 GTSNPN and CDR2 SVGIG (reference sequence). The CDR3 extends over 14 amino acids. The V gene end was trimmed by 4 bases and the J gene end by 2 bases; junction bases not matched to a gene: 7. The CDR3 bases are TGTGCCTGGAAATCGTGGACAGGGACCTACGAGCAGTACTTC. The encoded protein is CAWKSWTGTYEQYF.

The rearrangement links TRBV5-1 to TRBJ1-2, with a tentative D call TRBD1 (6 bases). The CDR3 spans 15 residues. With 5 bases removed from V and 3 bases from J, the gap between germline ends came to 17 bases. Germline loops: CDR1 SGHRS, CDR2 YFSETQ. CDR3: CASSRNVGGHYGYTF. In DNA form, the CDR3 reads TGCGCCAGCAGTCGGAATGTTGGGGGCCACTATGGCTACACCTTC.

The gene calls are TRBV28 and TRBJ1-1; the D is unclear. The CDR3 sequence is 15 residues long. CDR1 and CDR2 from the germline V gene are MDHEN and SYDVKM. V lost 6 bases and J 0 bases, leaving 14 bases between the germline ends. CDR3 nucleotides: TGTGCCAGCAGCCTGGTCGCTAAGATGAACACTGAAGCTTTCTTT. Residues: CASSLVAKMNTEAFF.

The chain is built from TRBV18 and TRBJ2-7; 9 bases align to TRBD1. Germline CDR1 reads KGHSH; CDR2 reads LQKENI. This CDR3 contains 16 residues. Trimming cost V 0 bases and J 3 bases; bases outside gene matches: 6. For the CDR3, the DNA is TGTGCCAGCTCACCACCTGTGACAGGGGGGGACTACGAGCAGTACTTC. Its protein is CASSPPVTGGDYEQYF.

This rearrangement joins TRBV27 to TRBJ1-6, with D unclear. The CDR3 is 13 residues long. The germline CDR1 and CDR2 sequences are MNHEY and SMNVEV (reference sequence). The V end lost 6 bases, the J end lost 8 bases, and 11 bases lay between the germline ends. The CDR3 sequence: CASSVVAHSPLHF. CDR3 sequence (DNA): TGTGCCAGCAGCGTCGTGGCCCATTCACCCCTCCACTTT.

The rearrangement uses TRBV19 and TRBJ2-2, with a possible D match to TRBD2 (5 bases). Germline lookup yields CDR1 LNHDA and CDR2 SQIVND (reference sequence). The CDR3 is 17 amino acids. V lost 1 base, J lost 3 bases, and 15 bases lay in between. In nucleotides, the CDR3 is TGTGCCAGTAGTATAGCAAAGGATTGGCGGGACACCGGGGAGCTGTTTTTT. Translating gives CASSIAKDWRDTGELFF.

The DNA of the CDR3 is TGTGCCAGCAGCCCCGGGACAGTCTCCTACAATGAGCAGTTCTTC. Its translation is CASSPGTVSYNEQFF. The chain joins TRBV6-8 to TRBJ2-1, with 7 bases fitting TRBD1. Germline V lookup: CDR1 MNHGY, CDR2 SAAAGT. The CDR3 loop spans 15 amino acids. The V segment lost 6 bases and the J segment 0 bases; nucleotides outside the gene matches: 5.

CDR3: CASSPLAGPDYEQYF. In nucleotides, the CDR3 is TGTGCCAGCAGCCCTCTAGCGGGACCCGACTACGAGCAGTACTTC. The V call is TRBV4-2, the J call TRBJ2-7; 9 bases agree with TRBD2. Germline assignment: CDR1 LGHNA and CDR2 YNFKEQ. Unmatched junction bases numbered 7, after V lost 4 bases and J lost 3 bases. CDR3 size: 15 residues.

This chain uses TRBV5-1 with TRBJ2-7, with a tentative D call TRBD1 (6 bases). CDR3 length equals 13 residues. V lost 4 bases and J 4 bases, leaving 12 bases between the germline ends. In germline, CDR1 is SGHRS, CDR2 YFSETQ. CDR3 in amino acids: CASSAGQTYEQYF. DNA for the CDR3: TGCGCCAGCAGCGCTGGACAGACATACGAGCAGTACTTC.

The chain is built from TRBV27 and TRBJ2-7, with 11 bases lining up with TRBD2. The germline V gene has CDR1 MNHEY and CDR2 SMNVEV (reference sequence). Trimming removed 10 bases from V and 3 bases from J; junction bases left unmatched: 5. The CDR3 is made up of 13 amino acids. CDR3 region: CATSGTSGYEQYF. CDR3 bases: TGTGCCACCTCGGGGACTAGCGGCTACGAGCAGTACTTC.

Only one count was recorded for this clone. The chain links TRBV14 to TRBJ1-1, with no clear D. Germline CDR1 reads SGHDN; CDR2 reads FVKESK. V lost 1 base, J lost 1 base, and 13 bases lay in between. This CDR3 comprises 16 residues. Written as DNA, the CDR3 is TGTGCCAGCAGCCAAGCTCCACAGATCAGGAACACTGAAGCTTTCTTT. Translation gives CASSQAPQIRNTEAFF.

This chain joins TRBV7-2 and TRBJ2-7, with TRBD1 matching 9 bases. V gave up 2 bases and J gave up 3 bases; unmatched junction bases: 8. Germline CDR1 SGHTA, CDR2 FQGNSA. The CDR3 has 16 residues. The CDR3 nucleotides are TGTGCCAGCAGCTTATATAATCCGGGACAGGGCTACGAGCAGTACTTC. Amino acid sequence: CASSLYNPGQGYEQYF.

The chain is built from TRBV28 and TRBJ2-3, with 7 bases identical to TRBD2. Germline trimming cut 3 bases from V and 5 bases from J; bases unmatched to any gene: 5. CDR1 and CDR2 (germline): MDHEN, SYDVKM. This CDR3 contains 14 residues. The CDR3 DNA follows: TGTGCCAGCAGTTTTGCGGGAGCGGTAGATACGCAGTATTTT. Amino acids: CASSFAGAVDTQYF.

This clone has a single count. V usage is TRBV13 and J usage is TRBJ2-7, with 11 bases fitting TRBD1. This CDR3 spans 15 amino acids. After removal of 4 bases from V and 1 base from J, the junction contained 3 bases not matched to a gene. The germline V gene has CDR1 PRHDT and CDR2 FYEKMQ (reference sequence). The CDR3 protein is CASSWGQGESYEQYF. As DNA, the CDR3 is TGTGCCAGCAGCTGGGGACAGGGGGAATCCTACGAGCAGTACTTC.

A remark on this clone: A read error may produce the germline difference seen at one junction end. This chain connects TRBV7-7 to TRBJ2-2; perhaps TRBD2 as D (7 bases). The CDR3 totals 15 residues. Germline V lookup: CDR1 SSHAT, CDR2 FNYEAQ (reference sequence). The CDR3 reads CASTEARGGTGELFF. The CDR3 DNA is TGTGCTAGCACCGAAGCTAGGGGGGGCACCGGGGAGCTGTTTTTT.

The chain is built from TRBV10-1 and TRBJ2-1; D is ambiguous. The CDR3 totals 13 residues. Germline values: CDR1 WNHNN, CDR2 SYGVQD (reference sequence). Trimming took 6 bases from V and 7 from J, leaving 13 bases between them. CDR3 protein: CASRPRIGNEQFF. The CDR3 region has the DNA TGCGCCAGCAGACCCAGGATCGGGAATGAGCAGTTCTTC.

The J gene is TRBJ2-1, the V gene TRBV4-1, with D uncertain. The CDR3 is 12 amino acids. Trimming took 3 bases from V and 8 from J, leaving 8 bases between them. Germline V gene sequence: CDR1 MGHRA, CDR2 YSYEKL. CDR3 residues: CASSQARDEQFF. The DNA for the CDR3 is TGCGCCAGCAGCCAGGCTAGGGATGAGCAGTTCTTC.

The V call is TRBV3-1 (or the pseudogene TRBV3-2), the J call TRBJ2-4; 9 nucleotides align to TRBD1. Germline V gene sequence: CDR1 LGHDT, CDR2 YNNKEL (reference sequence). This CDR3 has 15 amino acids. Germline trimming cut 4 bases from V and 6 bases from J; bases unmatched to any gene: 7. The CDR3 protein is CASSLRQGGINIQYF. CDR3 sequence (DNA): TGTGCCAGCAGCCTTCGACAGGGGGGGATAAACATTCAGTACTTC.

This sequence joins TRBV4-2 and TRBJ2-1, with 8 positions matching TRBD2. The CDR3 sequence is 16 residues long. Losses at the gene ends were 3 bases for V and 4 bases for J; bases not matched to a gene: 8. Germline CDR1 and CDR2: LGHNA and YNFKEQ. CDR3 sequence: CASSQAGTSTYNEQFF. The CDR3 region has the DNA TGTGCCAGCAGCCAGGCCGGGACTAGTACTTACAATGAGCAGTTCTTC.

The CDR3 loop reads CASSLEGRLSYNEQFF. The CDR3 region has the DNA TGTGCCAGTTCCCTAGAGGGCCGGCTTTCTTACAATGAGCAGTTCTTC. The J gene is TRBJ2-1, the V gene TRBV19; D may be TRBD2 (5 bases). Trimming pared 8 bases from V and 4 bases from J, leaving 21 bases between. Germline V gene lookup returns CDR1 LNHDA and CDR2 SQIVND (reference sequence). The CDR3 contains 16 residues.

The chain links TRBV5-1 to TRBJ2-5, with TRBD1 matching 7 bases. The junction had 7 bases not matched to a gene; V was cut back by 3 bases and J by 2 bases. The CDR3 runs 15 residues. Per the germline V gene, CDR1 is SGHRS and CDR2 is YFSETQ. The CDR3 nucleotides are TGCGCCAGCAGCTCGATGGGACAGCTTCAAGAGACCCAGTACTTC. Translating gives CASSSMGQLQETQYF.

The chain recombines TRBV28 with TRBJ2-1; 16 bases agree with TRBD2. The CDR3 spans 17 residues. Germline CDR1 and CDR2: MDHEN and SYDVKM. Germline trimming cut 6 bases from V and 9 bases from J; bases unmatched to any gene: 11. The CDR3 sequence: CASSRTGLAGGYGEQFF. CDR3 DNA sequence: TGTGCCAGCAGCCGGACGGGACTAGCGGGAGGGTACGGTGAGCAGTTCTTC.

The CDR3 DNA reads TGCGCCAGCAGCCCGCAGGCAGGGGGCACAGATACGCAGTATTTT. Amino acid sequence: CASSPQAGGTDTQYF. This chain joins TRBV4-1 and TRBJ2-3, with D possibly matching TRBD1 (6 bases). Trimming removed 4 bases from V and 1 base from J, with 12 bases in between. The CDR3 sequence is 15 residues long. Germline assignment: CDR1 MGHRA and CDR2 YSYEKL.

The V call is TRBV19, the J call TRBJ2-7; 8 bases align to TRBD2. V gave up 3 bases and J gave up 2 bases; unmatched junction bases: 6. Looked up from germline, CDR1 is LNHDA and CDR2 is SQIVND (reference sequence). This CDR3 region has 15 residues. The CDR3 is CASSMFSGAAYEQYF. In nucleotides, the CDR3 is TGTGCCAGTAGTATGTTTAGCGGGGCTGCCTACGAGCAGTACTTC.